Below are 22 T cell receptor beta chains sequenced from a single sample in a study of T cells in Graves' hyperthyroidism and ophthalmopathy. It was RNA transcripts that yielded the amplified TCR beta CDR3 regions. An initial round of RT-PCR targeting the TCR CDR3 relied on the HTBI primer set. TCRdb ran MiXCR on the multiplex PCR reads and lists one entry per CDR3 protein. This repertoire shows hundreds of thousands of distinct CDR3 sequences, about 15% found once; its top ten account for under 15%. Sequenced: blood. The receptors were sampled from a man between 18 and 35 years old with Graves' ophthalmopathy.

The rearrangement links TRBV19 to TRBJ2-7, with D perhaps matching TRBD1 (6 bases). V lost 1 base and J 2 bases, leaving 12 bases between the germline ends. The length of the CDR3 is 15 residues. Germline assignment: CDR1 LNHDA and CDR2 SQIVND (reference sequence). CDR3 in amino acids: CASSIAPGVPYEQYF. The CDR3, as DNA: TGTGCCAGTAGTATAGCCCCAGGGGTTCCCTACGAGCAGTACTTC.

This clonotype was counted many times. The DNA for the CDR3 is TGTGCCAGCAGCGGAGGGCAGCGGGAGGGGGAGCAGTACTTC. Translating it yields CASSGGQREGEQYF. The chain has TRBV9 and TRBJ2-7; 10 bases are shared with TRBD2. The CDR3 is 14 residues long. CDR1 and CDR2 from the germline V gene are SGDLS and YYNGEE. The junction had 7 bases not matched to a gene; V was cut back by 3 bases and J by 7 bases.

This chain joins TRBV20-1 and TRBJ1-1; no clear D. Germline V CDR1 and CDR2: DFQATT, SNEGSKA (reference sequence). Trimming shortened V by 6 bases and J by 6 bases, and 17 bases separated the two germline ends. This CDR3 region has 13 residues. CDR3 amino acids: CSAGTRGVAEAFF. The CDR3 nucleotides read TGCAGTGCGGGAACCCGGGGTGTAGCTGAAGCTTTCTTT.

This clonotype was recorded at least ten times. The chain combines TRBV4-2 with TRBJ1-2; D remains ambiguous. This CDR3 contains 16 residues. Germline CDR1 and CDR2: LGHNA and YNFKEQ. V lost 0 bases to trimming and J lost 2 bases, with 13 bases between them. This chain's CDR3 is CASSQDRTAGNYGYTF. The CDR3 nucleotides are TGTGCCAGCAGCCAAGACCGGACGGCAGGCAACTATGGCTACACCTTC.

This clonotype was seen ten or more times. The rearrangement joins TRBV24-1 to TRBJ1-2; possible D gene TRBD1, 5 bases. Trimming shortened V by 4 bases and J by 2 bases, and 10 bases separated the two germline ends. The CDR3 contains 14 residues. The germline CDR1 and CDR2 sequences are KGHDR and SFDVKD. Written as DNA, the CDR3 is TGTGCCACCAGTGACCTGGGACGGAACTATGGCTACACCTTC. Translation gives CATSDLGRNYGYTF.

This clonotype was detected many times. The chain has TRBV6-1 and TRBJ2-7; 12 positions agree with TRBD2. This CDR3 is 17 amino acids long. V lost 4 bases to trimming and J lost 3 bases; unmatched junction nucleotides: 10. CDR1 is MNHNS and CDR2 is SASEGT in the germline V gene. CDR3 in DNA: TGTGCCAGCAGTGTTCCGCTAGCGGGAGGGCCCAGCTACGAGCAGTACTTC. It encodes CASSVPLAGGPSYEQYF.

This rearrangement joins TRBV18 to TRBJ2-5; 9 positions match TRBD2. The CDR3 covers 15 residues. Germline V gives CDR1 KGHSH, CDR2 LQKENI. V lost 4 bases and J lost 5; bases outside the gene matches: 8. The CDR3 is CASSLTSGLGETQYF. CDR3 bases: TGTGCCAGCTCACTGACTAGCGGTTTGGGGGAGACCCAGTACTTC.

The rearrangement uses TRBV5-1 and TRBJ2-5; unclear D gene. This CDR3 region has 11 residues. Looked up from germline, CDR1 is SGHRS and CDR2 is YFSETQ. Trimming left V 6 bases short and J 2 bases short, with 5 bases between. CDR3 residues: CASNSQETQYF. CDR3 in DNA: TGCGCCAGCAACTCACAAGAGACCCAGTACTTC.

This clonotype was counted many times. The chain joins TRBV29-1 to TRBJ2-3; no reliable D call. The CDR3 consists of 11 residues. V lost 6 bases to trimming and J lost 3 bases, with 7 bases between them. In germline, CDR1 is SQVTM, CDR2 ANQGSEA. The CDR3 here is CSVGRTDTQYF. For the CDR3, the DNA is TGCAGCGTCGGCAGGACAGATACGCAGTATTTT.

The sample holds a few counts of this clonotype. This chain joins TRBV9 and TRBJ2-1; 8 bases align to TRBD2. J was trimmed by 3 bases and V by 5 bases; bases with no gene match: 10. In germline, CDR1 is SGDLS, CDR2 YYNGEE. The CDR3 contains 16 residues. The CDR3 spells CASSSTSAKIYNEQFF. The CDR3 DNA follows: TGTGCCAGCAGTTCGACTAGCGCGAAGATCTACAATGAGCAGTTCTTC.

The chain joins TRBV5-1 to TRBJ2-7; 10 bases align to TRBD1. Germline V lookup: CDR1 SGHRS, CDR2 YFSETQ. V was clipped by 0 bases and J by 0 bases; unmatched bases: 3. The CDR3 totals 16 residues. In DNA, the CDR3 is TGCGCCAGCAGCTTGGGACAGGGGGCTCTCTCCTACGAGCAGTACTTC. Protein sequence: CASSLGQGALSYEQYF.

The table lists this clonotype with many counts. The CDR3 region is CASSPGVSGRNEQFF. The CDR3 DNA reads as TGTGCCAGCTCACCAGGGGTCAGCGGGCGCAATGAGCAGTTCTTC. V and J are TRBV18 and TRBJ2-1; tentative D call: TRBD2 (6 bases). Germline CDR1 reads KGHSH; CDR2 reads LQKENI. The V and J ends lost 2 bases and 6 bases respectively, with 14 bases between them. The CDR3 consists of 15 residues.

The chain employs TRBV4-2 and TRBJ2-1; D may be TRBD1 or TRBD2 (5 bases each). CDR1 is LGHNA and CDR2 is YNFKEQ in the germline V gene. This CDR3 has 15 residues. V dropped 0 bases and J dropped 9 bases, with 15 bases sitting between them. CDR3 DNA sequence: TGTGCCAGCAGCCAAGAATTTGGGACGACTGGTGAGCAGTTCTTC. Protein sequence: CASSQEFGTTGEQFF.

V and J are TRBV4-1 and TRBJ1-2, with 8 nucleotides matching TRBD1. The CDR3 spans 16 residues. Germline V gives CDR1 MGHRA, CDR2 YSYEKL. V lost 1 base to trimming and J lost 3 bases; unmatched junction nucleotides: 7. CDR3: CASSQGEDRVDYGYTF. The CDR3 DNA is TGCGCCAGCAGCCAAGGAGAGGACAGGGTTGACTATGGCTACACCTTC.

As to this clonotype: The junction departs from germline at one end; a sequencing error may be responsible. The chain has TRBV7-3 and TRBJ2-1; no definite D call. From germline, CDR1 is SGHTA and CDR2 FQGTGA. This CDR3 is built from 16 residues. The CDR3 loop is CASSLDVGANGNDQFF. The CDR3 DNA sequence: TGTGCCAGCAGCTTAGATGTAGGAGCTAACGGCAATGACCAGTTCTTC.

This clonotype appeared many times. J is TRBJ2-3 and V is TRBV18; TRBD2 matches 11 bases. CDR3 length equals 15 residues. Germline V gene sequence: CDR1 KGHSH, CDR2 LQKENI. V was clipped by 8 bases and J by 1 base; unmatched bases: 5. The CDR3 region is CASSPLAGGTDTQYF. The DNA for the CDR3 is TGTGCCAGCAGCCCACTAGCGGGAGGCACAGATACGCAGTATTTT. Supplemented by reference TRBV18 and TRBJ2-3, the full variable domain reads NAGVMQNPRHLVRRRGQEARLRCSPMKGHSHVYWYRQLPEEGLKFMVYLQKENIIDESGMPKERFSAEFPKEGPSILRIQQVVRGDSAAYFCASSPLAGGTDTQYFGPGTRLTVL.

In this sample, this clonotype turned up many times. The chain links TRBV7-9 to TRBJ2-7; TRBD2 is a possible D gene (5 bases). The CDR3 covers 12 residues. The V gene's germline CDR1 is SEHNR and CDR2 FQNEAQ (reference sequence). Trimming left V 5 bases short and J 3 bases short, with 8 bases between. CDR3 in amino acids: CASSTAGYEQYF. The CDR3 coding sequence is TGTGCCAGCAGCACCGCGGGCTACGAGCAGTACTTC. Combining the CDR3 with reference TRBV7-9 and TRBJ2-7 gives the whole variable domain DTGVSQNPRHKITKRGQNVTFRCDPISEHNRLYWYRQTLGQGPEFLTYFQNEAQLEKSRLLSDRFSAERPKGSFSTLEIQRTEQGDSAMYLCASSTAGYEQYFGPGTRLTVT.

This clonotype showed up just a few times. The genes are TRBV6-1 and TRBJ1-1, with D uncertain. Between the trimmed V and J ends, which lost 7 bases and 1 base, there was a span of 13 bases. Germline CDR1 and CDR2: MNHNS and SASEGT. The CDR3 has 14 residues. CDR3 sequence reads: CASIYGGGNTEAFF. The CDR3 DNA follows: TGTGCCAGCATCTATGGAGGAGGGAACACTGAAGCTTTCTTT.

This clonotype was counted many times. J is TRBJ1-2 and V is TRBV7-2, with 7 bases identical to TRBD1. The CDR3 contains 14 residues. The trim removed 5 bases at V and 2 bases at J, leaving 5 bases unmatched. CDR1 is SGHTA, CDR2 FQGNSA, per germline. The CDR3 loop is CASSKTGTNYGYTF. In DNA, the CDR3 is TGTGCCAGCAGCAAGACAGGGACGAACTATGGCTACACCTTC. Complete variable domain (other parts from reference TRBV7-2 and TRBJ1-2): GAGVSQSPSNKVTEKGKDVELRCDPISGHTALYWYRQSLGQGLEFLIYFQGNSAPDKSGLPSDRFSAERTGGSVSTLTIQRTQQEDSAVYLCASSKTGTNYGYTFGSGTRLTVV.

This clonotype was detected only a few times. The CDR3 nucleotides read TGTGCCAGTAGTACCCCGACAGGGCCGATTCTTCTTTATAATTCACCCCTCCACTTT. This translates into CASSTPTGPILLYNSPLHF. This chain uses TRBV19 with TRBJ1-6; 7 bases map to TRBD1. Germline loops: CDR1 LNHDA, CDR2 SQIVND (reference sequence). V trimming: 4 bases; J trimming: 4 bases; junction bases outside the gene matches: 16. The CDR3 length is 19 residues. The variable domain in full, with the rest retrieved from reference TRBV19 and TRBJ1-6, is DGGITQSPKYLFRKEGQNVTLSCEQNLNHDAMYWYRQDPGQGLRLIYYSQIVNDFQKGDIAEGYSVSREKKESFPLTVTSAQKNPTAFYLCASSTPTGPILLYNSPLHFGNGTRLTVT.

The sample holds many counts of this clonotype. This chain connects TRBV6-1 to TRBJ2-7, with a possible D match to TRBD1 (5 bases). Looked up from germline, CDR1 is MNHNS and CDR2 is SASEGT. V lost 4 bases and J 0 bases, leaving 10 bases between the germline ends. The CDR3 spans 14 residues. CDR3 protein: CASSALRDSYEQYF. The CDR3, as DNA: TGTGCCAGCAGTGCTCTCAGGGACTCCTACGAGCAGTACTTC.

This clonotype was seen many times. The V call is TRBV2, the J call TRBJ2-3; 8 nucleotides match TRBD1. In germline, CDR1 is SNHLY, CDR2 FYNNEI. The CDR3 has 15 residues. V trimming: 8 bases; J trimming: 3 bases; junction bases outside the gene matches: 10. The CDR3 DNA is TGTGCCAGCGTTGGGACAGGAGTACTGACAGATACGCAGTATTTT. Its protein is CASVGTGVLTDTQYF.